These 16 T cell receptor beta chains were sequenced from one sample in a study of blood T cell repertoires in COVID-19. Data came from immunoSEQ multiplex PCR; TCRdb stores just in-frame clones and leaves some out. The repertoire holds 35,000 to 50,000 clones, 70% to 90% seen once, with more than 10% in the top ten. Sequencing was carried out using peripheral blood. All receptors derive from a human donor in a cohort sampled during active COVID-19.

This clone was counted once. The chain uses TRBV19 and TRBJ2-1, with D possibly matching TRBD1 (6 bases). Germline CDR1 reads LNHDA; CDR2 reads SQIVND (reference sequence). This CDR3 is 13 amino acids long. Between the trimmed V and J ends, which lost 5 bases and 2 bases, there was a span of 7 bases. The CDR3 spells CASSRQAYNEQFF. The CDR3 DNA reads TGTGCCAGTAGTCGACAGGCCTACAATGAGCAGTTCTTC.

The chain uses TRBV6-6 and TRBJ1-2; 8 bases match TRBD1. CDR3 length: 15 residues. Germline V gene data show CDR1 as MNHNY and CDR2 as SVGAGI (reference sequence). After removal of 5 bases from V and 7 bases from J, the junction contained 12 bases not matched to a gene. Here the CDR3 reads CASSAPGQDFTGYTF. DNA of the CDR3: TGTGCCAGCAGTGCCCCGGGACAGGACTTTACTGGCTACACCTTC.

This chain joins TRBV19 and TRBJ2-5; 12 bases agree with TRBD2. Germline trimming cut 6 bases from V and 5 bases from J; bases unmatched to any gene: 10. The CDR3 sequence is 16 residues long. Germline V gives CDR1 LNHDA, CDR2 SQIVND (reference sequence). CDR3 residues: CASSETSGGLWETQYF. The CDR3 region has the DNA TGTGCCAGTAGCGAGACTAGCGGGGGTCTCTGGGAGACCCAGTACTTC.

As concerns this clone: This sample includes further DNA sequences coding for the same CDR3. This sequence joins TRBV10-3 and TRBJ2-5; 12 bases agree with TRBD2. This CDR3 has 16 amino acids. Trimming cost V 3 bases and J 4 bases; bases outside gene matches: 6. Germline V CDR1 and CDR2: ENHRY, SYGVKD. CDR3 amino acids: CAISDPGLAGPETQYF. The CDR3 coding sequence is TGTGCCATCAGTGACCCAGGACTAGCGGGGCCAGAGACCCAGTACTTC.

The chain links TRBV30 to TRBJ2-7; 10 bases fit TRBD1. With 1 base clipped from V and 6 bases from J, the junction kept 9 bases outside the gene matches. The CDR3 covers 15 residues. Germline CDR1 and CDR2: GTSNPN and SVGIG (reference sequence). CDR3: CAWSAPRGQGCEQYF. The CDR3 region has the DNA TGTGCCTGGAGTGCTCCTCGGGGACAGGGGTGCGAGCAGTACTTC.

The chain uses TRBV3-1 (or the pseudogene TRBV3-2) and TRBJ2-3; 12 bases fit TRBD2. The CDR3 covers 16 residues. After removal of 4 bases from V and 0 bases from J, the junction contained 2 bases not matched to a gene. Germline V gene lookup returns CDR1 LGHDT and CDR2 YNNKEL (reference sequence). The CDR3 DNA is TGTGCCAGCAGCCCCCTAGCGGGGGGGAGCACAGATACGCAGTATTTT. It specifies CASSPLAGGSTDTQYF.

V and J are TRBV12-3 or TRBV12-4 and TRBJ2-1; 8 nucleotides align to TRBD2. The CDR3 runs 13 residues. Trimming took 2 bases from V and 10 from J; bases not matched to a gene: 4. In DNA form, the CDR3 reads TGTGCCAGCAGTTTAATAAGCGGGGGCGAGCAGTTCTTC. It yields the protein CASSLISGGEQFF.

V gene TRBV20-1 combines with J gene TRBJ1-6; D gene uncertain. CDR3 size: 11 residues. Between the trimmed V and J ends, which lost 7 bases and 7 bases, there was a span of 8 bases. Germline lookup yields CDR1 DFQATT and CDR2 SNEGSKA (reference sequence). The DNA of the CDR3 is TGCAGTGTCAGCGAAAATTCACCCCTCCACTTT. Residues: CSVSENSPLHF.

The chain recombines TRBV19 with TRBJ2-1, with 15 bases matching TRBD2. V was clipped by 6 bases and J by 4 bases; unmatched bases: 4. Germline V gene sequence: CDR1 LNHDA, CDR2 SQIVND (reference sequence). This CDR3 region has 16 residues. CDR3: CASRPGLAGGYNEQFF. The CDR3 DNA follows: TGTGCCAGTAGGCCGGGACTAGCGGGGGGATACAATGAGCAGTTCTTC.

The CDR3 loop is CSAWTAAYEQYF. CDR3 DNA: TGCAGCGCCTGGACAGCCGCCTACGAGCAGTACTTC. This rearrangement joins TRBV29-1 to TRBJ2-7, with D possibly TRBD1 on 6 matching bases. The CDR3 runs to 12 residues. Germline assignment: CDR1 SQVTM and CDR2 ANQGSEA. Trimming took off 7 bases at V and 2 bases at J, with 12 bases between the two ends.

The rearrangement links TRBV28 to TRBJ1-5; no reliable D call. CDR1 is MDHEN and CDR2 is SYDVKM in the germline V gene. The CDR3 contains 14 residues. With 2 bases removed from V and 9 bases from J, the gap between germline ends came to 14 bases. CDR3 amino acids: CASSLMGPGGPQHF. CDR3 in DNA: TGTGCCAGCAGTTTAATGGGCCCCGGAGGGCCCCAGCATTTT.

The chain links TRBV4-3 to TRBJ2-7; 7 bases align to TRBD1. Per germline, CDR1 LGHNA and CDR2 YSLEER. With 3 bases clipped from V and 3 bases from J, the junction kept 5 bases outside the gene matches. The CDR3 contains 14 residues. The CDR3 sequence: CASSQRWDSYEQYF. The CDR3 DNA reads TGCGCCAGCAGCCAGAGGTGGGACAGCTACGAGCAGTACTTC.

The DNA of the CDR3 is TGTGCCAGCAGTTCCGGGGGGACAGGGGGCGACGAGCAGTACTTC. Protein: CASSSGGTGGDEQYF. The chain has TRBV28 and TRBJ2-7; 12 nucleotides line up with TRBD1. CDR3 length equals 15 residues. After removal of 4 bases from V and 5 bases from J, the junction contained 6 bases not matched to a gene. The V gene's germline CDR1 is MDHEN and CDR2 SYDVKM. Based on the CDR3 plus reference TRBV28 and TRBJ2-7, the full variable domain is DVKVTQSSRYLVKRTGEKVFLECVQDMDHENMFWYRQDPGLGLRLIYFSYDVKMKEKGDIPEGYSVSREKKERFSLILESASTNQTSMYLCASSSGGTGGDEQYFGPGTRLTVT.

The rearrangement uses TRBV3-1 (or the pseudogene TRBV3-2) and TRBJ2-3; 11 bases are a match to TRBD2. Germline V CDR1 and CDR2: LGHDT, YNNKEL (reference sequence). The CDR3 runs 15 residues. With V trimmed by 5 bases and J by 0 bases, 1 base remained unmatched. The CDR3 nucleotides read TGTGCCAGCAGCTTAGCGGGGGGGAGCACAGATACGCAGTATTTT. This gives the protein CASSLAGGSTDTQYF.

This chain uses TRBV5-1 with TRBJ2-7; TRBD2 matches 8 bases. With V trimmed by 4 bases and J by 5 bases, 11 bases remained unmatched. Germline CDR1 and CDR2: SGHRS and YFSETQ. This CDR3 has 15 residues. CDR3: CASSAQGGGPNEQYF. The DNA for the CDR3 is TGCGCCAGCAGCGCTCAGGGCGGGGGGCCCAACGAGCAGTACTTC.

This clone was counted between two and nine times. V gene TRBV4-1 combines with J gene TRBJ1-6; D possibly corresponds to TRBD1 (6 bases). Germline lookup yields CDR1 MGHRA and CDR2 YSYEKL. V lost 3 bases and J lost 5, with 11 bases in between. This CDR3 has 15 residues. The CDR3 DNA is TGCGCCAGCAGCCACGGACAGCATAATAATTCACCCCTCCACTTT. Translated: CASSHGQHNNSPLHF.